This is a list of T cell receptor beta chains from one sample in a study of blood T cell repertoires in COVID-19. Some clones are missing from TCRdb's copy, which holds only in-frame ones; the method was immunoSEQ multiplex PCR. The sample carries roughly 260,000 clones, 88% recorded once. The sequencing input was peripheral blood. The receptor set was obtained from a woman aged 25-40 years with COVID-19, enrolled during active disease. The CDR3 runs from the conserved cysteine through the conserved F or W. The order of the fields is J gene, D gene, clone size, V gene, CDR3 protein, CDR3 DNA. The D gene is left open where the match is weak. Clone size, where shown, is once, few, many, or a class for clones that have expanded.

TRBJ2-7 TRBD1 NA TRBV5-1 CASSSTGQGIHEQYF TGCGCCAGCAGCTCCACGGGACAGGGGATCCACGAGCAGTACTTC
TRBJ2-7 NA NA TRBV7-9 CASSPRGGLYEQYF TGTGCCAGCAGCCCCCGGGGAGGATTATACGAGCAGTACTTC
TRBJ1-6 TRBD1 NA TRBV6-5 CASSRDRVRSPLHF TGTGCCAGCAGTCGCGACAGGGTTAGATCACCCCTCCACTTT
TRBJ2-5 NA NA TRBV24-1 CATSDSGLKQETQYF TGTGCCACCAGTGATTCCGGACTAAAACAAGAGACCCAGTACTTC
TRBJ1-2 NA NA TRBV3-1/TRBV3-2 CASSQEQASPYGYTF TGTGCCAGCAGCCAAGAGCAGGCATCGCCCTATGGCTACACCTTC
TRBJ1-5 TRBD1 NA TRBV4-2 CASSLLLGQGNQPQHF TGTGCCAGCAGCCTGCTATTAGGACAGGGAAATCAGCCCCAGCATTTT
TRBJ2-2 TRBD2 NA TRBV27 CASYTRGGQGTRELFF TGTGCCAGCTATACCCGGGGGGGGCAAGGAACCCGGGAGCTGTTTTTT
TRBJ1-1 NA NA TRBV5-1 CASSLMSGASNTEAFF TGCGCCAGCAGCTTGATGTCAGGGGCGTCGAACACTGAAGCTTTCTTT
TRBJ2-1 NA NA TRBV15 CATSRAWQGGANEQFF TGTGCCACCAGCAGAGCTTGGCAGGGAGGTGCCAATGAGCAGTTCTTC
TRBJ2-1 TRBD2 NA TRBV19 CASSPAGLAGYNEQFF TGTGCCAGTAGCCCCGCAGGGCTAGCGGGCTACAATGAGCAGTTCTTC
TRBJ1-5 TRBD1 NA TRBV2 CASSAGQATNQPQHF TGTGCCAGCAGTGCAGGACAGGCAACCAATCAGCCCCAGCATTTT
TRBJ1-1 TRBD1 NA TRBV19 CASRTGGTEAFF TGTGCCAGTAGGACAGGGGGCACTGAAGCTTTCTTT
TRBJ2-7 TRBD1 NA TRBV19 CASSIPGQGRYEQYF TGTGCCAGTAGTATCCCCGGACAGGGGAGATACGAGCAGTACTTC
TRBJ1-2 TRBD1 few TRBV6-5 CASSYSRGGKGGYTF TGTGCCAGCAGTTACTCGAGAGGGGGCAAAGGTGGCTACACCTTC
TRBJ1-1 NA NA TRBV6-6 CASSLKMNTEAFF TGTGCCAGCAGTTTAAAAATGAACACTGAAGCTTTCTTT
TRBJ1-4 NA NA TRBV18 CASSRTAVGEKLFF TGTGCCAGCTCCCGGACAGCTGTCGGTGAAAAACTGTTTTTT
TRBJ1-2 NA NA TRBV20-1 CSATFNYGYTF TGCAGTGCTACGTTTAACTATGGCTACACCTTC
TRBJ2-5 TRBD1 NA TRBV7-9 CASSQQGVQETQYF TGTGCCAGCAGTCAGCAGGGGGTACAAGAGACCCAGTACTTC
TRBJ2-7 NA NA TRBV28 CASRLTGTYEQYF TGTGCCAGCAGGCTCACCGGGACTTACGAGCAGTACTTC
TRBJ1-5 TRBD1 NA TRBV7-2 CASSLRQGGQPQHF TGTGCCAGCAGCTTACGACAGGGGGGACAGCCCCAGCATTTT
TRBJ2-1 NA NA TRBV2 CASSGWTLVQFF TGTGCCAGCAGTGGTTGGACTTTGGTGCAGTTCTTC
TRBJ1-5 NA NA TRBV5-5 CASSPTGTLGNQPQHF TGTGCCAGCAGCCCTACAGGGACGCTTGGCAATCAGCCCCAGCATTTT
TRBJ2-7 NA NA TRBV28 CASSLRDIAYEQYF TGTGCCAGCAGTTTAAGGGACATAGCCTACGAGCAGTACTTC
TRBJ2-2 NA NA TRBV7-2 CASSLGQGLGTGELFF TGTGCCAGCAGCTTAGGTCAGGGACTGGGCACCGGGGAGCTGTTTTTT
TRBJ2-1 NA NA TRBV11-2 CASSPPDSWEQFF TGTGCCAGCAGCCCCCCGGACTCTTGGGAGCAGTTCTTC
TRBJ1-2 NA once TRBV28 CASSSGVSSGYGYTF TGTGCCAGCTCCTCGGGGGTATCAAGCGGGTATGGCTACACCTTC
TRBJ1-6 NA few TRBV23-1 CASSQSGIRGPYNSPLHF TGCGCCAGCAGTCAATCGGGGATCAGGGGTCCCTATAATTCACCCCTCCACTTT
TRBJ1-2 TRBD1 NA TRBV7-3 CASSTTGTGGHGYTF TGTGCCAGCAGCACAACCGGGACAGGGGGTCATGGCTACACCTTC
TRBJ2-7 NA NA TRBV7-9 CASTLVEGVTYEQYF TGTGCCAGCACCTTAGTCGAGGGAGTCACCTACGAGCAGTACTTC
TRBJ1-4 TRBD1 NA TRBV5-4 CASSLQGGEKLFF TGTGCCAGCAGCTTGCAGGGGGGTGAAAAACTGTTTTTT
TRBJ2-5 NA NA TRBV12-5 CASGLAGGQAWTQYF TGTGCTAGTGGTTTGGCAGGAGGCCAAGCGTGGACCCAGTACTTC
TRBJ2-7 NA NA TRBV6-2/TRBV6-3 CASSYYGLRLYEQYF TGTGCCAGCAGTTACTATGGACTGCGTTTGTACGAGCAGTACTTC
TRBJ2-7 NA NA TRBV7-2 CASSLASGPSSYEQYF TGTGCCAGCAGCTTAGCGAGCGGGCCGAGCTCCTACGAGCAGTACTTC
TRBJ2-5 NA NA TRBV28 CASSSAVQETQYF TGTGCCAGCAGTTCCGCGGTCCAAGAGACCCAGTACTTC
TRBJ1-6 NA NA TRBV28 CASSPSSQGYYNSPLHF TGTGCCAGCAGTCCGTCATCCCAGGGCTACTATAATTCACCCCTCCACTTT
TRBJ2-7 NA few TRBV6-1 CASSEQAGPFYEQYF TGTGCCAGCAGTGAGCAGGCGGGCCCGTTCTACGAGCAGTACTTC